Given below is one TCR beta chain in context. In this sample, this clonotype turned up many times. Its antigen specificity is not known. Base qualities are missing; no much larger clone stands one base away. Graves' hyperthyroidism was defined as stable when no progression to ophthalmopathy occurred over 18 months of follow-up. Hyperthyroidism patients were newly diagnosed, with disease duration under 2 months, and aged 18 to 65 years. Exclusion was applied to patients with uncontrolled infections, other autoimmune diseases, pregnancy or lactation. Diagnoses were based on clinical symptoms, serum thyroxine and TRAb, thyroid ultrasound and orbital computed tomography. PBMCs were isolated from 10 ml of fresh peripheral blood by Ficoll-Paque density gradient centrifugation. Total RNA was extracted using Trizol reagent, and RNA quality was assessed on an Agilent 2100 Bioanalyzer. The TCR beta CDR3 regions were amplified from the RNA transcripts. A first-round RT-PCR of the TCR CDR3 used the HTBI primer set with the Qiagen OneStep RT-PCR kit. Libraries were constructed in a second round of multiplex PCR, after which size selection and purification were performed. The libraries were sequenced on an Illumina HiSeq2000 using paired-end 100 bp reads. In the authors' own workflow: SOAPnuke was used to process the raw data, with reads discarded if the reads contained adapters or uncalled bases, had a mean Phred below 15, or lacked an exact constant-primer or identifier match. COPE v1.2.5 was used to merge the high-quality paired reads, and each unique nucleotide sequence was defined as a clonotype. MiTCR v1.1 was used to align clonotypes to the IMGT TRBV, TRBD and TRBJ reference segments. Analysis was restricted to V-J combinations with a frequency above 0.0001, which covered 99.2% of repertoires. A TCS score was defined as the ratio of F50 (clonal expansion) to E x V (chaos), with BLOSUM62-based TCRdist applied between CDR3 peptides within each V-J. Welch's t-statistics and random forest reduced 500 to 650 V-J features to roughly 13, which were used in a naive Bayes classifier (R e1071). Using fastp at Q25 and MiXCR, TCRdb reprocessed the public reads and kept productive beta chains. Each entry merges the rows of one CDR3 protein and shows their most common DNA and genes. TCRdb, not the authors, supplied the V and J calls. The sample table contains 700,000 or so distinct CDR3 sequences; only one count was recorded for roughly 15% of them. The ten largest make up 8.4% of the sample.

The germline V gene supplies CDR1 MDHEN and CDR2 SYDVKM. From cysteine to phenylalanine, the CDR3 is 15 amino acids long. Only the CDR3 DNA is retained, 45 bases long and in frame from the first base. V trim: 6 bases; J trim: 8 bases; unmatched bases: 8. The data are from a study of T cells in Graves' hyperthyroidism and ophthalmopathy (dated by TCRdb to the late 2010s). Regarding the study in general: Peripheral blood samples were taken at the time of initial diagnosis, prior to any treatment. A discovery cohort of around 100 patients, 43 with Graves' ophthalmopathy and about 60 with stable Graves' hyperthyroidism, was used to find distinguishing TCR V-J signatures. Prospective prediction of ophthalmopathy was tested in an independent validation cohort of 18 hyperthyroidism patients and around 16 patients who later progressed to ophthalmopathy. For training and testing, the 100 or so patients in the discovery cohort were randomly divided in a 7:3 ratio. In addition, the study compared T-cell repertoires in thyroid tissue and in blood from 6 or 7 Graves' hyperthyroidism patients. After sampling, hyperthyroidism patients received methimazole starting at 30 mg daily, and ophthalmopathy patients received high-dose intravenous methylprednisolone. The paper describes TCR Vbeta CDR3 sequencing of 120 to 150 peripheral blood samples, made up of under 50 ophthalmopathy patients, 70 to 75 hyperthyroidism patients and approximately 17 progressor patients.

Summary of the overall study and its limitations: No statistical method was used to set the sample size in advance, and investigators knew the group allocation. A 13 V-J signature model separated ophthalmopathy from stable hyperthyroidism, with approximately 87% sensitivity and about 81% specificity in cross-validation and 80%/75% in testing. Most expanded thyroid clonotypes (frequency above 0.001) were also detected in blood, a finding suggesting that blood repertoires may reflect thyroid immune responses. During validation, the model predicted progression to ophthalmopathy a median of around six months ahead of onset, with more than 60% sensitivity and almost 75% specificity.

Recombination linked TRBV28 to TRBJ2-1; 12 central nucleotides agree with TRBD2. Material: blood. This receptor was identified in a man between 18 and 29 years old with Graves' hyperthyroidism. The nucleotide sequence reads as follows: TGTGCCAGCAGCCTCGGACTAGCGGGATTAGATGAGCAGTTCTTC. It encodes CASSLGLAGLDEQFF.